These 10 T cell receptor beta chains were sequenced from one sample in a study of blood T cell repertoires in COVID-19. TCRdb's table, derived via immunoSEQ multiplex PCR, lists solely in-frame clones and lacks some. In the table there are 340,000 or so clones, more than 70% of which are singletons. Sequenced material: peripheral blood. These TCRs come from a man younger than 45 with active or convalescent COVID-19.

CDR3 sequence: CASSLPVRGGYTF. CDR3 coding DNA: TGTGCCAGCAGCTTACCGGTCAGGGGGGGCTACACCTTC. The rearrangement joins TRBV7-9 to TRBJ1-2; TRBD1 matches at 7 bases. The CDR3 totals 13 residues. V trimming: 2 bases; J trimming: 8 bases; junction bases outside the gene matches: 5. Germline V gene data show CDR1 as SEHNR and CDR2 as FQNEAQ (reference sequence).

The chain combines TRBV28 with TRBJ2-1; TRBD1 matches 7 bases. This CDR3 spans 16 amino acids. Germline V CDR1 and CDR2: MDHEN, SYDVKM. V lost 10 bases, J lost 6 bases, and 18 bases stayed unmatched. CDR3 amino acids: CATLTDPGQSFNEQFF. The CDR3 DNA follows: TGTGCCACCCTGACGGACCCGGGACAGTCGTTCAATGAGCAGTTCTTC.

Note on this clone: Other DNA sequences in this specimen translate into the identical CDR3. The chain joins TRBV6-5 to TRBJ2-7; TRBD2 aligns across 7 bases. The CDR3 covers 13 residues. The germline V gene encodes CDR1 MNHEY and CDR2 SVGAGI. V was clipped by 6 bases and J by 2 bases; unmatched bases: 4. This chain's CDR3 is CASRERGPYEQYF. For the CDR3, the DNA is TGTGCCAGCAGGGAGCGGGGTCCCTACGAGCAGTACTTC.

CDR3 DNA sequence: TGTGCCAGCAGTCGGGACAGGGGGCGTCAAATACGGGGTGAGCAGTTCTTC. This encodes CASSRDRGRQIRGEQFF. This sequence joins TRBV14 and TRBJ2-1; 12 nucleotides align to TRBD1. The germline V gene encodes CDR1 SGHDN and CDR2 FVKESK. After removal of 6 bases from V and 9 bases from J, the junction contained 15 bases not matched to a gene. The CDR3 is 17 residues long.

The chain combines TRBV6-4 with TRBJ1-1; perhaps TRBD1 as D (6 bases). V lost 4 bases, J lost 4 bases, and 13 bases lay in between. CDR3 size: 14 residues. Germline lookup yields CDR1 MRHNA and CDR2 SNTAGT. This CDR3 reads CASSVDRWGTEAFF. CDR3 DNA sequence: TGTGCCAGCAGTGTAGACAGGTGGGGCACTGAAGCTTTCTTT.

V usage is TRBV2 and J usage is TRBJ2-2; 8 bases agree with TRBD1. Germline V CDR1 and CDR2: SNHLY, FYNNEI. Losses at the gene ends were 6 bases for V and 6 bases for J; bases not matched to a gene: 6. The CDR3 has 14 amino acids. In DNA form, the CDR3 reads TGTGCCAGCAGAGGACAGGGAGAGGCCGGGGAGCTGTTTTTT. Amino acids: CASRGQGEAGELFF.

The CDR3 coding sequence is TGTGCCTGGAGTGATCTGCCGGGGAGAGTCGGTAGCTACACCTTC. Amino acid sequence: CAWSDLPGRVGSYTF. The rearrangement joins TRBV30 to TRBJ1-2; no clear D. Germline assignment: CDR1 GTSNPN and CDR2 SVGIG (reference sequence). Between the trimmed V and J ends, which lost 1 base and 9 bases, there was a span of 21 bases. The CDR3 spans 15 residues. Based on the CDR3 plus reference TRBV30 and TRBJ1-2, the full variable domain is SQTIHQWPATLVQPVGSPLSLECTVEGTSNPNLYWYRQAAGRGLQLLFYSVGIGQISSEVPQNLSASRPQDRQFILSSKKLLLSDSGFYLCAWSDLPGRVGSYTFGSGTRLTVV.

The rearrangement joins TRBV27 to TRBJ2-1, with a tentative D call TRBD1 (6 bases). CDR3 size: 11 residues. The germline V gene encodes CDR1 MNHEY and CDR2 SMNVEV (reference sequence). V shed 5 bases and J shed 10 bases, with 9 bases lying between them. The CDR3 protein is CASSPGQEQFF. The CDR3 DNA sequence: TGTGCCAGCAGTCCAGGACAGGAGCAGTTCTTC.

The CDR3 spells CASSLRGGYQETQYF. The CDR3 DNA follows: TGTGCCAGCTCACTACGGGGTGGGTACCAAGAGACCCAGTACTTC. This chain joins TRBV18 and TRBJ2-5; weak D call: TRBD2 (5 bases). Germline CDR1 KGHSH, CDR2 LQKENI. The V and J ends lost 4 bases and 0 bases respectively, with 12 bases between them. The CDR3 length is 15 residues. Based on the CDR3 plus reference TRBV18 and TRBJ2-5, the full variable domain is NAGVMQNPRHLVRRRGQEARLRCSPMKGHSHVYWYRQLPEEGLKFMVYLQKENIIDESGMPKERFSAEFPKEGPSILRIQQVVRGDSAAYFCASSLRGGYQETQYFGPGTRLLVL.

This chain uses TRBV11-2 with TRBJ1-2; D may be TRBD1 (5 bases). The V end lost 2 bases, the J end lost 6 bases, and 19 bases lay between the germline ends. This CDR3 comprises 16 residues. Germline CDR1 reads SGHAT; CDR2 reads FQNNGV. This chain's CDR3 is CASSLRIPAGPDGYTF. The DNA for the CDR3 is TGTGCCAGCAGCTTACGAATCCCGGCAGGGCCGGATGGCTACACCTTC.